This TCR beta chain was observed in a study of cytomegalovirus exposure and HLA in healthy donors. As for the study in general: The same platform was used for the roughly 110 validation repertoires as for the roughly 660 first-cohort repertoires, as reported in a later analysis.

Study-wide findings and caveats: Altogether, 150 or so TCR beta chains were recorded as cytomegalovirus-associated.

Generated by immunoSEQ multiplex PCR, the TCRdb table keeps only in-frame clones and is missing some. The top ten hold less than 2% of the sample, which has 140,000 to 150,000 clones, over 90% seen once. Worth noting for this clone: Its cognate antigen is unknown.

The CDR3 totals 13 residues. Germline V gene lookup returns CDR1 SEHNR and CDR2 FQNEAQ (reference sequence). V was cut by 2 bases and J by 5 bases, with 9 bases left in between. The chain carries TRBV7-9 and TRBJ2-5; unclear D gene. The sequenced sample consisted of PBMCs. The receptor's source is a man younger than 35 in good health and CMV-seropositive. CDR3 in amino acids: CASSLPRMETQYF. As DNA, the CDR3 is TGTGCCAGCAGCTTACCTAGGATGGAGACCCAGTACTTC.